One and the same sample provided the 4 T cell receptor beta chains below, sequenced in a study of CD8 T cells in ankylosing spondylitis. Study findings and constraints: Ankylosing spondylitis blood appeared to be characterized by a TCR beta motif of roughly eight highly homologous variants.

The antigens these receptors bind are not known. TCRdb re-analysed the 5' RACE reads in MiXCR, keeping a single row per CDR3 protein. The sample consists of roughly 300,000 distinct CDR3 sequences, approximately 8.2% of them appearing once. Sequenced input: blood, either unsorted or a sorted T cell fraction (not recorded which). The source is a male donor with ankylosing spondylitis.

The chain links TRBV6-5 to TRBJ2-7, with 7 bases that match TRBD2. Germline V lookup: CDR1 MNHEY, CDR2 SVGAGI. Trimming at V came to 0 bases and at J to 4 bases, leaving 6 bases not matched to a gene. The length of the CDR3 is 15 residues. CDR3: CASSYSRGREYEQYF. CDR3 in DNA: TGTGCCAGCAGTTACTCGCGGGGGAGGGAGTACGAGCAGTACTTC.

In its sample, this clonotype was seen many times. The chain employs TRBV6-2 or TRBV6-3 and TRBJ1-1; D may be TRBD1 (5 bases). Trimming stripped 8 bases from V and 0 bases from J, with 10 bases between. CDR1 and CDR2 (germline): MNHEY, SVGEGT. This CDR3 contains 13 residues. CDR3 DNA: TGTGCCAGCCGGGGACCGCTGAACACTGAAGCTTTCTTT. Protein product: CASRGPLNTEAFF.

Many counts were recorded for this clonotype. CDR3 sequence reads: CASSSSFTGQGLDEQYF. The CDR3 bases are TGTGCCAGCAGCTCGTCCTTTACGGGACAGGGCCTCGACGAGCAGTACTTC. The rearrangement joins TRBV5-5 to TRBJ2-7; 9 nucleotides match TRBD1. The J segment lost 5 bases and the V segment lost 3 bases, leaving 15 bases of the junction unmatched. The CDR3 runs 17 residues. Germline CDR1 reads SGHKS; CDR2 reads YYEKEE (reference sequence).

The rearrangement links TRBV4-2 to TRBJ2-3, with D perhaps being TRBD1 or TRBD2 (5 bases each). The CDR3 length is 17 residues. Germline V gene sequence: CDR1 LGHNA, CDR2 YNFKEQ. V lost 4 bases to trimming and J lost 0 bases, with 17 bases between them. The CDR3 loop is CASSLEGASRSTDTQYF. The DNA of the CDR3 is TGTGCCAGCAGCCTCGAAGGGGCTAGCAGAAGCACAGATACGCAGTATTTT.